The rows below give T cell receptor beta chains drawn from one sample of a study of tumor-infiltrating lymphocytes in oesophageal squamous cell carcinoma. TCRdb re-derived calls from the PCR reads in MiXCR, one entry per CDR3 protein. The data contain about 14,000 distinct CDR3 sequences, approximately 50% of them singletons. Sequenced sample: esophageal tumor tissue. The source is a male donor with esophageal squamous cell carcinoma. The CDR3 runs from the conserved cysteine through the conserved F or W. A D gene is named only where the DNA matches it firmly. Clone size appears in some rows only: once, few, many, or a class for an expanded clone.

v_gene	j_gene	d_gene	abundance	CDR3nt	CDR3aa
TRBV7-2	TRBJ2-5	TRBD1	.	TGTGCCAGCTCCCGGGACAGAGAAGAGACCCAGTACTTC	CASSRDREETQYF
TRBV7-6	TRBJ2-3	.	.	TGTGCCAGCAGCTTCGGGACCACAGATACGCAGTATTTT	CASSFGTTDTQYF
TRBV7-6	TRBJ2-1	TRBD2	.	TGTGCCAGCAGCCCCACTCGGGGGGACTACGGTCCGGGTGGTGAGCAGTTCTTC	CASSPTRGDYGPGGEQFF
TRBV4-1	TRBJ2-5	TRBD2	many	TGCGCCAGCAGCCACGAACTAGCGGGGGGGCTTTACTTC	CASSHELAGGLYF
TRBV7-2	TRBJ2-3	.	.	TGTGCCAGCAGCTTTGTACTTGGCACAGATACGCAGTATTTT	CASSFVLGTDTQYF
TRBV7-3	TRBJ2-1	.	once	TGTGCCAGCAGCCCCTACACTAGCAGTAAAGTCAATGAGCAGTTCTTC	CASSPYTSSKVNEQFF
TRBV7-4	TRBJ2-7	.	once	TGTGCCAGCAGCTTACTAGAATCCTACAATGAGCAGTACTTC	CASSLLESYNEQYF
TRBV2	TRBJ2-1	.	.	TGTGCCAGCAGTGAAAGGGTCAGCCCCTACAATGAGCAGTTCTTC	CASSERVSPYNEQFF
TRBV2	TRBJ2-1	TRBD2	.	TGTGCCAGCAGCCAGCGACTAGCGGGAGATGAGCAGTTCTTC	CASSQRLAGDEQFF
TRBV7-2	TRBJ1-1	.	.	TGTGCCAGCAGCTCACAGGGAAGCACTGAAGCTTTCTTT	CASSSQGSTEAFF
TRBV6-1	TRBJ2-7	.	.	TGTGCCAGCAGTGAAGCGCTTGCCAGGACAGCCTACGAGCAGTACTTC	CASSEALARTAYEQYF
TRBV6-1	TRBJ2-7	TRBD1	.	TGTGCCAGCAGTGAACGGACAGGGATCTACGAGCAGTACTTC	CASSERTGIYEQYF
TRBV7-2	TRBJ1-1	.	few	TGTGCCAGCAGCTTATCCGGAAGTGTTTGGAACACTGAAGCTTTCTTT	CASSLSGSVWNTEAFF
TRBV6-1	TRBJ2-3	.	many	TGTGCCAGCAGCCCGAGGGATACGCAGTATTTT	CASSPRDTQYF
TRBV12-3/TRBV12-4	TRBJ1-2	.	.	TGTGCCAGCAGCCGCCTCCCGGGTAGCGATGGCTACACCTTC	CASSRLPGSDGYTF
TRBV9	TRBJ1-1	.	.	TGTGCCAGCAGCGTAGGAGGGGCTTCTGAAGCTTTCTTT	CASSVGGASEAFF
TRBV7-9	TRBJ2-1	TRBD1	.	TGTGCCAGCAGCTCCAGGAGCGGGACAGGGACGCGCAATGAGCAGTTCTTC	CASSSRSGTGTRNEQFF
TRBV7-6	TRBJ1-2	.	once	TGTGCCAGCAGCCGAGGACCTAACTATGGCTACACCTTC	CASSRGPNYGYTF
TRBV6-8	TRBJ2-1	.	.	TGTGCCAGCAGTCCCACACATAGCTCCTACAATGAGCAGTTCTTC	CASSPTHSSYNEQFF
TRBV24-1	TRBJ2-5	.	.	TGTGCCACCAGTGATTTTTCCGGGGAGACCCAGTACTTC	CATSDFSGETQYF
TRBV7-2	TRBJ1-1	.	once	TGTGCCAGCAGCTTTACCCCCGACACTGAAGCTTTCTTT	CASSFTPDTEAFF
TRBV27	TRBJ1-2	TRBD1	many	TGTGCCAGCAAAGGGACAGGGTGGGACTATGGCTACACCTTC	CASKGTGWDYGYTF
TRBV7-4	TRBJ2-1	TRBD2	few	TGTGCCAGCAGACGTAGAGGGGAGACTAGCGGGAGTATGCCCTACAATGAGCAGTTCTTC	CASRRRGETSGSMPYNEQFF
TRBV6-2/TRBV6-3	TRBJ1-1	.	.	TGTGCCACACATCCCCCGGTTTGGCACACTGAAGCTTTCTTT	CATHPPVWHTEAFF
TRBV7-8	TRBJ2-1	.	.	TGTGCCAGCAGCATAGGATCGCTTGGGGATGAGCAGTTCTTC	CASSIGSLGDEQFF
TRBV7-2	TRBJ2-1	.	.	TGTGCCAGCAGCTACCTCCGGTGGCAGGGGATGTTTGAGCAGTTCTTC	CASSYLRWQGMFEQFF
TRBV2	TRBJ1-2	.	many	TGTGCCAGCAGTGTTCAAGGGTATGGCTACACCTTC	CASSVQGYGYTF
TRBV5-1	TRBJ2-3	.	.	TGCGCCAGCAGCCTCACGCCGGCGGCAGATACGCAGTATTTT	CASSLTPAADTQYF
TRBV7-2	TRBJ2-7	.	.	TGTGCCAGCAGCCTCATCCGGGCAAACTACGAGCAGTACTTC	CASSLIRANYEQYF
TRBV28	TRBJ1-1	.	.	TGTGCCAGTCGCGACACTGAAGCTTTCTTT	CASRDTEAFF
TRBV24-1	TRBJ2-3	.	.	TGTGCCACCAGTGATTTCGCCGACAACACAGATACGCAGTATTTT	CATSDFADNTDTQYF
TRBV7-6	TRBJ2-1	.	.	TGTGCCAGCAGCTTAGCCATCGGGACGACGAATGAGCAGTTCTTC	CASSLAIGTTNEQFF
TRBV7-6	TRBJ2-7	TRBD2	medium-sized	TGTGCCAGCAGCTCGCGGGGGAACTACAATGAGCAGTACTTC	CASSSRGNYNEQYF
TRBV7-3	TRBJ2-2	.	medium-sized	TGTGCCAGCAGCTCCGGACAAGACACCGGGGAGCTGTTTTTT	CASSSGQDTGELFF
TRBV7-8	TRBJ2-1	TRBD1	.	TGTGCCAGCAGCCTAAGACCGGGACAGGCGAATGAGCAGTTCTTC	CASSLRPGQANEQFF
TRBV7-2	TRBJ2-2	TRBD2	few	TGTGCCAGCAGCTTAGCCTTTGGACTAGCGGGAGTGGGGTTTTTT	CASSLAFGLAGVGFF
TRBV4-2	TRBJ2-2	.	.	TGTGCCAGCAGCCAACTCTGGGAGGACACCGGGGAGCTGTTTTTT	CASSQLWEDTGELFF
TRBV7-6	TRBJ2-1	TRBD1	.	TGTGCCAGCACCACCGGGACAGGGGCCCTCAATGAGCAGTTCTTC	CASTTGTGALNEQFF
TRBV7-6	TRBJ2-1	.	.	TGTGCCAGCAGCTTAGCGGGAAAGGTCAATGAGCAGTTCTTC	CASSLAGKVNEQFF
TRBV28	TRBJ2-6	.	medium-sized	TGTGCCAGCAGTTTAGGAAGCTCTGGGGCCAACGTCCTGACTTTC	CASSLGSSGANVLTF
TRBV6-1	TRBJ1-1	.	medium-sized	TGTGCCAGCAACGAAGGGGCTGAAGCTTTCTTT	CASNEGAEAFF
TRBV7-2	TRBJ1-1	TRBD1	.	TGTGCCAGCAGCTCCGACAGGGCCACTGAAGCTTTCTTT	CASSSDRATEAFF
TRBV2	TRBJ2-2	.	many	TGTGCCAGCAGGCCGGTATTAGCCGGGGAGCTGTTTTTT	CASRPVLAGELFF
TRBV6-1	TRBJ2-5	TRBD2	.	TGTGCCAGCAGAGAGCGGGGGAGCAAGGTGAATGAGCAGTACTTC	CASRERGSKVNEQYF
TRBV7-2	TRBJ2-7	TRBD1	.	TGTGCCAGCAGCCCCGACAGGGGGAGGTCCTACGAGCAGTACTTC	CASSPDRGRSYEQYF
TRBV11-1	TRBJ2-4	TRBD1	.	TGTGCCAGCAGCCGGACAGGGGGCAAAGGTTCACCCCTCCACTTC	CASSRTGGKGSPLHF
TRBV7-7	TRBJ2-1	TRBD1	few	TGTGCTAGCAGCTTAGCCATACAGGGGGTGGGTTCCTACAATGAGCAGTTCTTC	CASSLAIQGVGSYNEQFF
TRBV7-8	TRBJ2-3	.	.	TGTGCCAGCACTTCTTTAGCCGGAATGGATACGCAGTATTTT	CASTSLAGMDTQYF
TRBV20-1	TRBJ2-5	.	many	TGCAGTGCTGAGACTGACAGGCTTGAGACCCAGTACTTC	CSAETDRLETQYF
TRBV6-6	TRBJ2-3	.	.	TGTGCCAGCAGTGCGACGAGGGATACGCAGTATTTT	CASSATRDTQYF
TRBV5-6	TRBJ2-1	.	many	TGTGCCAGCAGCTTGGCGTATGAGCAGTTCTTC	CASSLAYEQFF
TRBV2	TRBJ2-5	.	many	TGTGCCAGCAGTGAAGCCTCTGAGACCCAGTACTTC	CASSEASETQYF
TRBV7-4	TRBJ1-3	.	.	TGTGCCAGCACGGGACGGCCGGGCGCTGGAAACACCATATATTTT	CASTGRPGAGNTIYF
TRBV7-2	TRBJ2-1	.	.	TGTGCCAGCAGCCCTCTAGAGAATGAGCAGTTCTTC	CASSPLENEQFF
TRBV7-9	TRBJ2-7	.	.	TGTGCCAGCAGCGTGTCCCAGGGGCTTCTTCCCTACGAGCAGTACTTC	CASSVSQGLLPYEQYF
TRBV6-1	TRBJ2-1	.	.	TGTGCCAGCAGTGAAGGTTGGGAAGGTCCCCATGAGCAGTTCTTC	CASSEGWEGPHEQFF
TRBV11-2	TRBJ2-3	TRBD1	.	TGTGCCAGCAGCTCTTACAGGGGGCTTGGCACAGATACGCAGTATTTT	CASSSYRGLGTDTQYF
TRBV12-3/TRBV12-4	TRBJ2-1	.	few	TGTGCCAGCAGTTTCGGTGACGGCACCTACAATGAGCAGTTCTTC	CASSFGDGTYNEQFF